Each of the 22 T cell receptor beta chains below was sequenced from the same sample in a study of control samples from healthy donors and cancer patients (dated by TCRdb to 2019 to 2021). Library preparation used the immunoSEQ multiplex PCR assay. TCRdb stores this immuneACCESS table with in-frame sequences only. Part of the clones is absent; in the studies checked, under half of the shortfall reflects unresolved V genes, and no reason is known for the rest. The sample contains some 71,000 clones, over 85% of them found a single time. The top ten clonotypes cover 15% to 20% of the sample. The specimen sequenced was PBMCs. These receptor sequences come from a man in his sixties with lung cancer.

The chain is built from TRBV4-1 and TRBJ1-4, with a weak D call TRBD1 (5 bases). Per germline, CDR1 MGHRA and CDR2 YSYEKL. This CDR3 comprises 16 residues. The V gene lost 4 bases and the J gene lost 0 bases, with 12 bases spanning the gap. DNA for the CDR3: TGCGCCAGCAGCCCGAGGGACCGAGCAACTAATGAAAAACTGTTTTTT. Its translation is CASSPRDRATNEKLFF.

The chain links TRBV11-3 to TRBJ1-4; D possibly corresponds to TRBD1 (6 bases). CDR1 is SGHNT and CDR2 is YENEEA in the germline V gene. V lost 6 bases to trimming and J lost 0 bases, with 11 bases between them. There are 15 residues in the CDR3. Here the CDR3 DNA reads TGTGCCAGCAGTCGGACAGTTGCAACTAATGAAAAACTGTTTTTT. This gives the protein CASSRTVATNEKLFF.

The rearrangement uses TRBV30 and TRBJ1-5, with a possible D match to TRBD1 (6 bases). Germline loops: CDR1 GTSNPN, CDR2 SVGIG (reference sequence). The CDR3 runs 14 residues. The V and J ends lost 7 bases and 6 bases respectively, with 19 bases between them. The CDR3 coding sequence is TGTGCCTACGACAGTGGGGGCACAGGTCAGCCCCAGCATTTT. Amino acids: CAYDSGGTGQPQHF.

The J gene is TRBJ2-1, the V gene TRBV18; 9 bases are a match to TRBD2. Trimming removed 0 bases from V and 1 base from J; junction bases left unmatched: 4. Germline V gene sequence: CDR1 KGHSH, CDR2 LQKENI. CDR3 length: 17 residues. CDR3 loop: CASSPPSGGGSYNEQFF. As DNA, the CDR3 is TGTGCCAGCTCACCACCTAGCGGGGGAGGTTCCTACAATGAGCAGTTCTTC.

This sequence joins TRBV7-6 and TRBJ1-6; TRBD1 aligns across 7 bases. Per the germline V gene, CDR1 is SGHVS and CDR2 is FNYEAQ. The CDR3 extends over 15 amino acids. The junction had 11 bases not matched to a gene; V was cut back by 5 bases and J by 10 bases. The CDR3 sequence: CASSALTGKGSPLHF. DNA of the CDR3: TGTGCCAGCAGCGCCTTGACAGGGAAGGGCTCACCCCTCCACTTT.

The rearrangement links TRBV2 to TRBJ2-1; 7 bases line up with TRBD1. CDR1 SNHLY and CDR2 FYNNEI come from the germline V gene. This CDR3 contains 15 residues. V trimming: 4 bases; J trimming: 0 bases; junction bases outside the gene matches: 3. The CDR3 reads CASSAGQSSYNEQFF. CDR3 nucleotide sequence: TGTGCCAGCAGTGCGGGACAGAGCTCCTACAATGAGCAGTTCTTC.

This chain uses TRBV5-1 with TRBJ1-2, with D perhaps matching TRBD1 (5 bases). V lost 5 bases to trimming and J lost 3 bases, with 20 bases between them. Germline V gene lookup returns CDR1 SGHRS and CDR2 YFSETQ. This CDR3 is 16 amino acids long. For the CDR3, the DNA is TGCGCCAGCAGACCGAAAACCGGGGGAATTGACTATGGCTACACCTTC. The encoded protein is CASRPKTGGIDYGYTF.

The rearrangement uses TRBV5-5 and TRBJ1-4; 7 bases align to TRBD1. Germline lookup yields CDR1 SGHKS and CDR2 YYEKEE (reference sequence). The CDR3 length is 13 residues. V lost 7 bases to trimming and J lost 8 bases; unmatched junction nucleotides: 8. The CDR3 bases are TGTGCCAGCGGCGTGCGAGGGGGCGAAAAACTGTTTTTT. The encoded protein is CASGVRGGEKLFF.

V gene TRBV29-1 combines with J gene TRBJ1-2; D not resolved. Germline CDR1 and CDR2: SQVTM and ANQGSEA. The CDR3 runs to 13 residues. Between the trimmed V and J ends, which lost 3 bases and 4 bases, there was a span of 12 bases. The CDR3 region has the DNA TGCAGCGTTGAGGGTACAGTACGCTATGGCTACACCTTC. Protein sequence: CSVEGTVRYGYTF.

The genes are TRBV30 and TRBJ2-1; a weak D match, TRBD1 (6 bases). Trimming stripped 4 bases from V and 8 bases from J, with 12 bases between. This CDR3 spans 12 amino acids. The V gene's germline CDR1 is GTSNPN and CDR2 SVGIG (reference sequence). For the CDR3, the DNA is TGTGCCTGGACCGTGGGGGCCTATGAGCAGTTCTTC. This codes for CAWTVGAYEQFF.

In its sample, this clone was seen once. The chain recombines TRBV7-9 with TRBJ1-2; possible D gene TRBD1, 6 bases. Per germline, CDR1 SEHNR and CDR2 FQNEAQ (reference sequence). With 4 bases removed from V and 3 bases from J, the gap between germline ends came to 18 bases. This CDR3 has 16 residues. CDR3: CASSSRSDRLHYGYTF. Here the CDR3 DNA reads TGTGCCAGCAGCTCAAGATCAGACAGGCTACACTATGGCTACACCTTC. The variable domain in full, with the rest retrieved from reference TRBV7-9 and TRBJ1-2, is DTGVSQNPRHKITKRGQNVTFRCDPISEHNRLYWYRQTLGQGPEFLTYFQNEAQLEKSRLLSDRFSAERPKGSFSTLEIQRTEQGDSAMYLCASSSRSDRLHYGYTFGSGTRLTVV.

This rearrangement joins TRBV5-4 to TRBJ2-2; maybe TRBD2 (6 bases). The CDR3 length is 17 residues. The germline V gene has CDR1 SGHNT and CDR2 YYREEE (reference sequence). Trimming removed 1 base from V and 4 bases from J, with 17 bases in between. The CDR3 protein is CASSLIGRGPSTGELFF. The CDR3 coding sequence is TGTGCCAGCAGCTTGATTGGGCGGGGCCCGAGCACCGGGGAGCTGTTTTTT.

The V and J genes are TRBV6-5 and TRBJ2-1; D call uncertain. The CDR3 spans 14 residues. Trimming pared 7 bases from V and 1 base from J, leaving 11 bases between. Germline-derived CDR1 and CDR2 are MNHEY and SVGAGI. In DNA form, the CDR3 reads TGTGCCAGCAAAGAAGGTCCGTCCTACAATGAGCAGTTCTTC. Translation gives CASKEGPSYNEQFF.

This clone was recorded only once. This chain uses TRBV6-5 with TRBJ1-1, with D uncertain. Germline CDR1 is MNHEY and CDR2 is SVGAGI. V dropped 8 bases and J dropped 1 base, with 11 bases sitting between them. This CDR3 has 13 amino acids. The CDR3: CASSVRTNTEAFF. CDR3 sequence (DNA): TGTGCCAGCTCAGTGAGGACGAACACTGAAGCTTTCTTT.

This sequence joins TRBV7-2 and TRBJ2-7; D not resolved. V lost 4 bases and J 6 bases, leaving 13 bases between the germline ends. There are 13 residues in the CDR3. Germline CDR1 is SGHTA and CDR2 is FQGNSA. This chain's CDR3 is CASSSLGSTEQYV. The CDR3 DNA reads TGTGCCAGCAGCTCTCTGGGTTCTACCGAGCAGTACGTC.

The gene calls are TRBV5-1 and TRBJ1-2, with 7 bases that match TRBD1. The V gene's germline CDR1 is SGHRS and CDR2 YFSETQ. The CDR3 sequence is 16 residues long. The junction had 9 bases not matched to a gene; V was cut back by 4 bases and J by 0 bases. The DNA for the CDR3 is TGCGCCAGCAGCCAATACGGACAGGATTCTAACTATGGCTACACCTTC. Protein sequence: CASSQYGQDSNYGYTF.

The chain recombines TRBV24-1 with TRBJ2-3; D uncertain. CDR1 is KGHDR, CDR2 SFDVKD, per germline. Trimming took 9 bases from V and 1 from J, leaving 19 bases between them. CDR3 length equals 16 residues. The CDR3 nucleotides read TGTGCCACCCGTCCGTCCGGATCTCGGGGCACAGATACGCAGTATTTT. This codes for CATRPSGSRGTDTQYF.

This clone was observed a few times. This chain uses TRBV5-1 with TRBJ1-4; possibly TRBD1 for D (5 bases). The V end was cut by 5 bases, the J end by 0 bases, with 14 bases between. This CDR3 has 16 residues. Germline V gives CDR1 SGHRS, CDR2 YFSETQ. The CDR3 nucleotides read TGCGCCAGCAGGATGGGTGGGGCTGCAACTAATGAAAAACTGTTTTTT. It codes for CASRMGGAATNEKLFF.

This clone showed up just once. The CDR3 reads CASSVSGGYTDTQYF. The CDR3 region has the DNA TGTGCCAGTAGTGTTAGCGGGGGATACACAGATACGCAGTATTTT. V and J are TRBV19 and TRBJ2-3, with 9 positions matching TRBD2. CDR3 length equals 15 residues. Per the germline V gene, CDR1 is LNHDA and CDR2 is SQIVND (reference sequence). Trimming removed 5 bases from V and 2 bases from J; junction bases left unmatched: 5.

The chain couples TRBV4-2 to TRBJ1-1, with unresolved D. This CDR3 is 16 amino acids long. V lost 4 bases and J 2 bases, leaving 17 bases between the germline ends. In germline, CDR1 is LGHNA, CDR2 YNFKEQ. The CDR3 spells CASSPGLGDFNTEAFF. The CDR3 coding sequence is TGTGCCAGCAGCCCCGGACTCGGCGACTTTAACACTGAAGCTTTCTTT.

The chain employs TRBV18 and TRBJ2-7; 11 nucleotides match TRBD2. CDR3 size: 16 residues. The trim removed 0 bases at V and 0 bases at J, leaving 1 base unmatched. In germline, CDR1 is KGHSH, CDR2 LQKENI. The CDR3 DNA reads TGTGCCAGCTCACCACCCGGGACTAGCGGCTCCTACGAGCAGTACTTC. Amino acid sequence: CASSPPGTSGSYEQYF.

V is TRBV7-9 and J is TRBJ2-3; 7 bases align to TRBD1. The CDR3 is 11 amino acids. CDR1 is SEHNR and CDR2 is FQNEAQ in the germline V gene (reference sequence). Losses at the gene ends were 10 bases for V and 6 bases for J; bases not matched to a gene: 4. The CDR3 here is CATTGADTQYF. As DNA, the CDR3 is TGTGCCACTACAGGGGCCGATACGCAGTATTTT.